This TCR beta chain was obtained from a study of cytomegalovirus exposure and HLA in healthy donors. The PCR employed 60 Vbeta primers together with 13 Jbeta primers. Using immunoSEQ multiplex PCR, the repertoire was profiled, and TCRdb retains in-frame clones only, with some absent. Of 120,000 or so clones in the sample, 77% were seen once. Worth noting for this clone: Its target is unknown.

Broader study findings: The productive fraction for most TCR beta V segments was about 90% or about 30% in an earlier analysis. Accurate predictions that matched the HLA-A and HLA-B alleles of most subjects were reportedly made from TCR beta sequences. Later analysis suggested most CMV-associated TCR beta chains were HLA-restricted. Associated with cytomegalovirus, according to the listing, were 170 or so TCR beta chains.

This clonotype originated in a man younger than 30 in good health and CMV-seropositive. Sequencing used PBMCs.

The chain's CDR3 is CASSKQGRGETQYF. For the CDR3, the DNA is TGTGCCAGTAGTAAACAGGGGAGAGGGGAGACCCAGTACTTC. The chain combines TRBV19 with TRBJ2-5, with 7 bases identical to TRBD1. Trimming removed 4 bases from V and 5 bases from J; junction bases left unmatched: 7. This CDR3 is 14 amino acids long. Germline V CDR1 and CDR2: LNHDA, SQIVND (reference sequence).